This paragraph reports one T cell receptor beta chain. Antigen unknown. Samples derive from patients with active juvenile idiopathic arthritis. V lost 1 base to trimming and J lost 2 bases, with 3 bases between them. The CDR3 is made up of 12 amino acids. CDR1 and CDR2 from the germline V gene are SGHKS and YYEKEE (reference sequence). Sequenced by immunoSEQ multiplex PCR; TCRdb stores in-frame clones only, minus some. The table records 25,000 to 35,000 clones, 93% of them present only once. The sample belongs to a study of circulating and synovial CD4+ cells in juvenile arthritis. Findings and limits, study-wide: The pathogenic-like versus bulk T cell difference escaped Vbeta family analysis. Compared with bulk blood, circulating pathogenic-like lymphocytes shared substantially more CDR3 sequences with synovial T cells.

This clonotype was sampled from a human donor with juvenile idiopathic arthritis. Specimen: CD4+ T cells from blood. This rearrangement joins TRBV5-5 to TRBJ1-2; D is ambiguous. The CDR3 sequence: CASSLLNYGYTF. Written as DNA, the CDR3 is TGTGCCAGCAGCTTGTTAAACTATGGCTACACCTTC.